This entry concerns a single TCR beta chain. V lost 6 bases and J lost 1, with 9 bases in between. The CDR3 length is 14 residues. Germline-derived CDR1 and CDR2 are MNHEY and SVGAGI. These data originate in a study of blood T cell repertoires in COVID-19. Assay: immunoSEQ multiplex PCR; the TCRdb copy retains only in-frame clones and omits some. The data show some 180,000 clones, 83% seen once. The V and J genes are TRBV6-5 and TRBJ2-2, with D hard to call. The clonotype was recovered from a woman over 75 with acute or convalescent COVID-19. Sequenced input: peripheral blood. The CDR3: CASSINRNTGELFF. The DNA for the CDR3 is TGTGCCAGCAGCATAAACAGGAACACCGGGGAGCTGTTTTTT.